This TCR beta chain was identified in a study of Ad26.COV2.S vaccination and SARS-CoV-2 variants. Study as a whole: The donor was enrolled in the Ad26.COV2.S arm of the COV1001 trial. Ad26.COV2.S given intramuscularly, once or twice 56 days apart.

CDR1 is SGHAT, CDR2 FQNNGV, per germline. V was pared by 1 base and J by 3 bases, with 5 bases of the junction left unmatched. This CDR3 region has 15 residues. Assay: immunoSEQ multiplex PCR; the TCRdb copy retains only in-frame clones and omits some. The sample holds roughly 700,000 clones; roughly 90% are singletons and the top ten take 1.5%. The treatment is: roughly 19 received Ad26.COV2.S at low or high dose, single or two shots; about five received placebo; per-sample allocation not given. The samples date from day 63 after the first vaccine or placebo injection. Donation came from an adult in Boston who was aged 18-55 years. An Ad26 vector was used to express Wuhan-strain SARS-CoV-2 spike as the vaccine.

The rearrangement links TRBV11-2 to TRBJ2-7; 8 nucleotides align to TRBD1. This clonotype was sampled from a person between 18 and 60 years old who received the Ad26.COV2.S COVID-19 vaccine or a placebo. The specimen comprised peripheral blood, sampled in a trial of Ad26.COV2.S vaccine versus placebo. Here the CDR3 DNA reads TGTGCCAGCAGCTTAGGGCAGGGGGCGTTCTACGAGCAGTACTTC. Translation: CASSLGQGAFYEQYF. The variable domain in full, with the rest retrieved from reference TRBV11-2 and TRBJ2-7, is EAGVAQSPRYKIIEKRQSVAFWCNPISGHATLYWYQQILGQGPKLLIQFQNNGVVDDSQLPKDRFSAERLKGVDSTLKIQPAKLEDSAVYLCASSLGQGAFYEQYFGPGTRLTVT.